This TCR beta chain was recovered during a study of patients and donors after allogeneic stem cell transplantation. The germline gives CDR1 KGHSH, CDR2 LQKENI. CDR3 length equals 14 residues. V shed 3 bases and J 2 bases; nucleotides not matched to a gene: 3. TCRdb reprocessed the RT-PCR reads via MiXCR and lists one record per CDR3 protein. The table records 150,000 to 200,000 distinct CDR3 sequences, 41% of them present only once. Sequenced sample: blood, either unsorted or a sorted T cell fraction (not recorded which). This rearrangement joins TRBV18 to TRBJ2-7; TRBD1 matches 8 bases. The clonotype originates from a human donor who was either an allogeneic HSCT recipient or a stem cell or donor lymphocyte infusion donor (not recorded which). It is not recorded whose cells these are; they may come from a transplant donor. The CDR3 DNA reads TGTGCCAGCTCACCGGGACAGGACACCTACGAGCAGTACTTC. It codes for CASSPGQDTYEQYF.